Sequencing of this TCR beta chain was carried out in a study of shared clonotypes between healthy human individuals. Study background: The cohort comprised a couple of women and a few men. Their ages spanned 18 to 49 years.

The authors' processing: ImmunoSEQ sequences covered only the junction and lacked quality scores; filtering therefore differed. Repertoires were generated with immunoSEQ multiplex PCR, while TCRdb's copy carries only in-frame clones and drops some. D and trimming come from the DNA, and the V and J calls and clone size come from that table. Of approximately 530,000 clones detected, roughly 95% appear once; the ten largest clones hold around 0.066%. The CDR3 is 15 amino acids. The germline V gene has CDR1 SEHNR and CDR2 FQNEAQ (reference sequence). The V and J ends lost 6 bases and 1 base respectively, with 10 bases between them.

V gene TRBV7-9 combines with J gene TRBJ2-6, with D possibly TRBD1 on 5 matching bases. The sequenced sample consisted of naive CD4+ T cells sorted from blood. The subset here: CD45RA+ positively selected. The origin of this receptor is a woman aged 25 to 39 in good health. The CDR3 nucleotides read TGTGCCAGCAGGAACTCAGGGTCTGGGGCCAACGTCCTGACTTTC. Translation: CASRNSGSGANVLTF.